The 22 T cell receptor beta chains presented below share a single source sample, sequenced in a study of lymphopenia after photon versus proton radiotherapy (dated by TCRdb to between 2018 and 2021). The protocol used for the library was the immunoSEQ multiplex PCR assay. The clones in this table, taken by TCRdb from immuneACCESS, are in-frame only. Not every clone is retained; where verified, under half of the shortfall comes from an unresolved V gene, and the cause of the rest is unknown. Within this sample are about 53,000 clones, with about 86% of them counted one time only. The ten largest account for around 30% of the sample. The source material was peripheral blood, sampled from a patient treated with photon-based radiotherapy. These receptors came from a man aged 50 to 59 with gastric cancer.

The chain couples TRBV5-5 to TRBJ1-2; 11 bases map to TRBD1. Unmatched junction bases numbered 5, after V lost 0 bases and J lost 1 base. Germline CDR1 is SGHKS and CDR2 is YYEKEE (reference sequence). The CDR3 loop spans 17 amino acids. As DNA, the CDR3 is TGTGCCAGCAGCTTGGGGGACAGGGGGAGATTTAACTATGGCTACACCTTC. Protein sequence: CASSLGDRGRFNYGYTF.

This chain joins TRBV30 and TRBJ1-5, with D tentatively TRBD1 (5 bases). Trimming cost V 5 bases and J 3 bases, with 8 bases left between them. The CDR3 length is 12 residues. Germline CDR1 is GTSNPN and CDR2 is SVGIG (reference sequence). The CDR3 DNA follows: TGTGCCTGGGACAGTTTCAATCAGCCCCAGCATTTT. As protein: CAWDSFNQPQHF.

The chain joins TRBV30 to TRBJ2-7; 9 bases line up with TRBD1. CDR3 length: 14 amino acids. The germline CDR1 and CDR2 sequences are GTSNPN and SVGIG (reference sequence). V lost 5 bases, J lost 1 base, and 6 bases stayed unmatched. Written as DNA, the CDR3 is TGTGCCTGGGGGGGACAGGGATTTTCCTACGAGCAGTACTTC. It translates to CAWGGQGFSYEQYF.

The chain uses TRBV5-4 and TRBJ2-5; D possibly uses TRBD1 or TRBD2 (5 bases each). V was trimmed by 4 bases and J by 4 bases, leaving 17 bases between them. There are 15 residues in the CDR3. The germline V gene has CDR1 SGHNT and CDR2 YYREEE (reference sequence). The CDR3 bases are TGTGCCAGCAGCGCCCCAGGGACCGGAGGAGAGACCCAGTACTTC. Translated, it gives CASSAPGTGGETQYF.

The CDR3 protein is CASSSGTAGETQYF. The CDR3 DNA follows: TGTGCCAGCAGCTCCGGGACGGCGGGGGAGACCCAGTACTTC. The genes are TRBV5-4 and TRBJ2-5; D may be TRBD2 (6 bases). Trimming stripped 3 bases from V and 5 bases from J, with 14 bases between. From germline, CDR1 is SGHNT and CDR2 YYREEE (reference sequence). The CDR3 is made up of 14 amino acids.

The sample holds one count of this clone. The chain couples TRBV6-6 to TRBJ2-7, with D perhaps matching TRBD1 (6 bases). This CDR3 is built from 14 residues. Trimming stripped 8 bases from V and 2 bases from J, with 16 bases between. Germline loops: CDR1 MNHNY, CDR2 SVGAGI (reference sequence). Written as DNA, the CDR3 is TGTGCCAGCTGCGTACTGGCAGGGGCCTACGAGCAGTACTTC. This encodes CASCVLAGAYEQYF.

The genes are TRBV28 and TRBJ2-1; the D is unclear. V was pared by 3 bases and J by 7 bases, with 13 bases between. The CDR3 has 14 residues. Germline CDR1 MDHEN, CDR2 SYDVKM. CDR3 region: CASSFEARRNEQFF. DNA of the CDR3: TGTGCCAGCAGTTTTGAGGCCCGGAGAAATGAGCAGTTCTTC.

The V gene is TRBV29-1, the J gene TRBJ1-2; the D gene is possibly TRBD1 (5 bases). Germline lookup yields CDR1 SQVTM and CDR2 ANQGSEA. There are 14 residues in the CDR3. Trimming shortened V by 6 bases and J by 4 bases, and 18 bases separated the two germline ends. CDR3 amino acids: CSVAPLTGLYGYTF. CDR3 nucleotide sequence: TGCAGCGTGGCCCCCCTCACAGGCCTCTATGGCTACACCTTC.

The rearrangement links TRBV5-1 to TRBJ1-1; 9 nucleotides align to TRBD1. The CDR3 has 14 residues. With V trimmed by 4 bases and J by 6 bases, 7 bases remained unmatched. The germline gives CDR1 SGHRS, CDR2 YFSETQ. The CDR3 is CASSLDRGRAEAFF. CDR3 bases: TGCGCCAGCAGCCTGGACAGGGGTAGGGCTGAAGCTTTCTTT. Complete variable domain (other parts from reference TRBV5-1 and TRBJ1-1): KAGVTQTPRYLIKTRGQQVTLSCSPISGHRSVSWYQQTPGQGLQFLFEYFSETQRNKGNFPGRFSGRQFSNSRSEMNVSTLELGDSALYLCASSLDRGRAEAFFGQGTRLTVV.

The chain recombines TRBV7-2 with TRBJ2-7; 12 nucleotides align to TRBD2. The germline gives CDR1 SGHTA, CDR2 FQGNSA. The junction had 5 bases not matched to a gene; V was cut back by 5 bases and J by 0 bases. The length of the CDR3 is 16 residues. CDR3 DNA: TGTGCCAGCAGCCCGGGGACTAGCGGGCCCTCCTACGAGCAGTACTTC. Encoded protein: CASSPGTSGPSYEQYF.

V is TRBV19 and J is TRBJ2-6; maybe TRBD2 (5 bases). The CDR3 consists of 17 residues. V lost 5 bases and J 0 bases, leaving 14 bases between the germline ends. Germline lookup yields CDR1 LNHDA and CDR2 SQIVND (reference sequence). CDR3 loop: CASSEGRVGSGANVLTF. DNA for the CDR3: TGTGCCAGTAGTGAGGGTCGGGTCGGCTCTGGGGCCAACGTCCTGACTTTC.

The table lists this clone with a few counts. This sequence joins TRBV7-9 and TRBJ2-7, with 8 bases matching TRBD2. There are 13 residues in the CDR3. Germline V gene sequence: CDR1 SEHNR, CDR2 FQNEAQ (reference sequence). Trimming removed 3 bases from V and 5 bases from J; junction bases left unmatched: 3. CDR3 bases: TGTGCCAGCAGCTTGGGGACTAGAGACGAGCAGTACTTC. Amino acids: CASSLGTRDEQYF.

The V and J genes are TRBV11-2 and TRBJ1-2, with TRBD1 matching 9 bases. CDR3 length equals 18 residues. Looked up from germline, CDR1 is SGHAT and CDR2 is FQNNGV. V dropped 6 bases and J dropped 1; count of bases not matched to a gene: 15. This chain's CDR3 is CASSLDRGPPLSNYGYTF. The CDR3 nucleotides read TGTGCCAGCAGTTTGGACAGGGGCCCACCCTTAAGTAACTATGGCTACACCTTC.

The chain links TRBV5-1 to TRBJ2-2; TRBD1 matches at 7 bases. Per germline, CDR1 SGHRS and CDR2 YFSETQ. The CDR3 is 14 amino acids. The ends lost 2 bases at V and 4 bases at J; junction bases unmatched: 2. CDR3 in amino acids: CASSFRDSTGELFF. Here the CDR3 DNA reads TGCGCCAGCAGCTTTAGGGACAGCACCGGGGAGCTGTTTTTT.

The chain combines TRBV14 with TRBJ2-3; 7 bases match TRBD2. J lost 4 bases, V lost 4 bases, and 5 bases had no gene match. Germline-derived CDR1 and CDR2 are SGHDN and FVKESK. The CDR3 spans 14 residues. Here the CDR3 DNA reads TGTGCCAGCAGCCGAACTAGCGCCCCAGATACGCAGTATTTT. Amino acid sequence: CASSRTSAPDTQYF. Combining the CDR3 with reference TRBV14 and TRBJ2-3 gives the whole variable domain EAGVTQFPSHSVIEKGQTVTLRCDPISGHDNLYWYRRVMGKEIKFLLHFVKESKQDESGMPNNRFLAERTGGTYSTLKVQPAELEDSGVYFCASSRTSAPDTQYFGPGTRLTVL.

This chain joins TRBV5-1 and TRBJ2-1; 7 bases are shared with TRBD1. Germline V lookup: CDR1 SGHRS, CDR2 YFSETQ. The CDR3 totals 15 residues. Trimming cost V 2 bases and J 4 bases; bases outside gene matches: 6. CDR3 loop: CASSFGTDFYNEQFF. As DNA, the CDR3 is TGCGCCAGCAGCTTTGGGACAGACTTTTACAATGAGCAGTTCTTC.

The J gene is TRBJ2-7, the V gene TRBV29-1; D is unresolved. The CDR3 sequence is 11 residues long. The V gene's germline CDR1 is SQVTM and CDR2 ANQGSEA. Trimming removed 3 bases at V and 3 bases at J, with 6 bases between. The CDR3 loop reads CSVDWGYEQYF. As DNA, the CDR3 is TGCAGCGTTGACTGGGGCTACGAGCAGTACTTC.

This chain joins TRBV29-1 and TRBJ1-2; TRBD1 agrees at 10 bases. Germline assignment: CDR1 SQVTM and CDR2 ANQGSEA. The CDR3 sequence is 14 residues long. With V trimmed by 7 bases and J by 8 bases, 13 bases remained unmatched. Written as DNA, the CDR3 is TGCAGCGCCCCGCGAGACAGGGGGCGAGGAGGCTACACCTTC. This translates into CSAPRDRGRGGYTF.

The V gene is TRBV19, the J gene TRBJ2-1; TRBD2 matches 7 bases. The CDR3 has 16 amino acids. V was clipped by 7 bases and J by 0 bases; unmatched bases: 9. CDR1 LNHDA and CDR2 SQIVND come from the germline V gene (reference sequence). CDR3 in amino acids: CASTGMGGSSYNEQFF. The CDR3 DNA reads as TGTGCCAGTACTGGTATGGGCGGGAGCTCCTACAATGAGCAGTTCTTC.

The chain couples TRBV7-7 to TRBJ2-7, with TRBD2 matching 8 bases. CDR1 is SSHAT, CDR2 FNYEAQ, per germline (reference sequence). V was pared by 3 bases and J by 3 bases, with 7 bases of the junction left unmatched. The CDR3 covers 15 residues. DNA for the CDR3: TGTGCCAGCAGCTTGGGGACTAGTTCTTACTACGAGCAGTACTTC. It codes for CASSLGTSSYYEQYF.

This sequence joins TRBV5-5 and TRBJ1-5; D perhaps matches TRBD1 (6 bases). This CDR3 is 14 amino acids long. The V gene's germline CDR1 is SGHKS and CDR2 YYEKEE (reference sequence). The germline V and J ends were trimmed by 0 bases and 5 bases, with 9 bases remaining between them. This CDR3 reads CASSLAGADQPQHF. DNA of the CDR3: TGTGCCAGCAGCTTGGCAGGGGCGGATCAGCCCCAGCATTTT.

About this clone: In the same sample, other DNA sequences code for this CDR3. The chain links TRBV6-5 to TRBJ2-1; perhaps TRBD2 as D (6 bases). V was trimmed by 2 bases and J by 1 base, leaving 9 bases between them. Germline V gene sequence: CDR1 MNHEY, CDR2 SVGAGI. The CDR3 sequence is 15 residues long. For the CDR3, the DNA is TGTGCCAGCAGTTACGCGGGGAGTTCCTACAATGAGCAGTTCTTC. This codes for CASSYAGSSYNEQFF.